The 30 T cell receptor beta chains below come from one sample, sequenced in a study of cytomegalovirus exposure and HLA in healthy donors. Assay used: immunoSEQ multiplex PCR; TCRdb lists only in-frame clones, some missing. The sample lists roughly 310,000 clones, around 90% occurring once. Source material: PBMCs. Receptors originate from a man aged 30-40 years in good health and CMV-seronegative.

The rearrangement links TRBV7-2 to TRBJ1-3, with D unresolved. Between the trimmed V and J ends, which lost 6 bases and 4 bases, there was a span of 10 bases. CDR3 length equals 13 residues. Per germline, CDR1 SGHTA and CDR2 FQGNSA. CDR3 DNA: TGTGCCAGCAGACGAGGAGGAGGAAACACCATATATTTT. This sequence encodes CASRRGGGNTIYF.

This sequence joins TRBV10-2 and TRBJ1-4, with a weak D call TRBD1 (5 bases). Trimming pared 5 bases from V and 5 bases from J, leaving 15 bases between. CDR1 is WSHSY, CDR2 SAAADI, per germline. This CDR3 is 15 amino acids long. CDR3 amino acids: CASSPTGGSNEKLFF. Written as DNA, the CDR3 is TGCGCCAGCAGTCCAACAGGTGGCTCAAATGAAAAACTGTTTTTT.

The chain recombines TRBV2 with TRBJ2-3; no clear D. Germline CDR1 reads SNHLY; CDR2 reads FYNNEI. The CDR3 is 14 amino acids. Trimming cost V 4 bases and J 1 base, with 9 bases left between them. Written as DNA, the CDR3 is TGTGCCAGCAGTGCTAGTGTTGGCACAGATACGCAGTATTTT. Translated, it gives CASSASVGTDTQYF. Using reference TRBV2 and TRBJ2-3 for the parts outside the CDR3, the full variable domain is EPEVTQTPSHQVTQMGQEVILRCVPISNHLYFYWYRQILGQKVEFLVSFYNNEISEKSEIFDDQFSVERPDGSNFTLKIRSTKLEDSAMYFCASSASVGTDTQYFGPGTRLTVL.

This chain links TRBV6-5 with TRBJ1-1; 7 bases agree with TRBD1. This CDR3 region has 12 residues. Per germline, CDR1 MNHEY and CDR2 SVGAGI. J lost 7 bases, V lost 6 bases, and 5 bases had no gene match. CDR3: CASSQNRGEAFF. The CDR3 DNA reads as TGTGCCAGCAGCCAAAACAGGGGTGAAGCTTTCTTT.

This chain connects TRBV7-8 to TRBJ1-2; D is perhaps TRBD1 (6 bases). CDR1 SGHVS and CDR2 FQNEAQ come from the germline V gene. V was pared by 5 bases and J by 2 bases, with 9 bases between. This CDR3 region has 13 residues. In DNA, the CDR3 is TGTGCCAGCAGCCCCACAGGGAACTATGGCTACACCTTC. Amino acid sequence: CASSPTGNYGYTF. Full variable domain (outside the CDR3, taken from reference TRBV7-8 and TRBJ1-2): GAGVSQSPRYKVAKRGQDVALRCDPISGHVSLFWYQQALGQGPEFLTYFQNEAQLDKSGLPSDRFFAERPEGSVSTLKIQRTQQEDSAVYLCASSPTGNYGYTFGSGTRLTVV.

V usage is TRBV18 and J usage is TRBJ2-5; 12 bases fit TRBD1. This CDR3 spans 18 amino acids. Germline CDR1 KGHSH, CDR2 LQKENI. Trimming removed 1 base from V and 4 bases from J; junction bases left unmatched: 10. CDR3 in amino acids: CASSPRGTGGVEGETQYF. The CDR3, as DNA: TGTGCCAGCTCACCACGGGGGACAGGGGGCGTTGAGGGAGAGACCCAGTACTTC.

The chain carries TRBV12-5 and TRBJ1-5, with TRBD1 matching over 10 bases. With 3 bases clipped from V and 4 bases from J, the junction kept 3 bases outside the gene matches. This CDR3 is built from 15 residues. CDR1 is LGHNT and CDR2 is FRNRAP in the germline V gene. In DNA form, the CDR3 reads TGTGCTAGTGGTTTAGGGACAGGGGTAAATCAGCCCCAGCATTTT. It codes for CASGLGTGVNQPQHF.

As regards this clone: Other DNA sequences in this specimen translate into the identical CDR3. The V gene is TRBV6-5, the J gene TRBJ2-1, with D unclear. Trimming stripped 0 bases from V and 10 bases from J, with 7 bases between. Germline lookup yields CDR1 MNHEY and CDR2 SVGAGI. This CDR3 is 12 amino acids long. Here the CDR3 DNA reads TGTGCCAGCAGTTACTCGGGCCGGGAGCAGTTCTTC. Translating it yields CASSYSGREQFF.

The chain has TRBV5-6 and TRBJ1-6; TRBD1 is a possible D gene (5 bases). The CDR3 covers 12 residues. V shed 5 bases and J shed 9 bases, with 9 bases lying between them. Germline CDR1 reads SGHDT; CDR2 reads YYEEEE. The CDR3 spells CASRNGGSPLHF. The CDR3 coding sequence is TGTGCCAGCAGAAACGGGGGTTCACCCCTCCACTTT.

The chain links TRBV5-1 to TRBJ1-1; 11 positions match TRBD1. Trimming took 0 bases from V and 6 from J; bases not matched to a gene: 13. The CDR3 loop spans 18 amino acids. Germline assignment: CDR1 SGHRS and CDR2 YFSETQ. CDR3 sequence (DNA): TGCGCCAGCAGCTTGGAGTGGACAGGGGGCGGGGCGGACGCTGAAGCTTTCTTT. This encodes CASSLEWTGGGADAEAFF. Full variable domain (missing parts from reference TRBV5-1 and TRBJ1-1): KAGVTQTPRYLIKTRGQQVTLSCSPISGHRSVSWYQQTPGQGLQFLFEYFSETQRNKGNFPGRFSGRQFSNSRSEMNVSTLELGDSALYLCASSLEWTGGGADAEAFFGQGTRLTVV.

This clone has a single count. The genes are TRBV5-1 and TRBJ1-3; D is uncertain. CDR3 size: 17 residues. The germline V gene encodes CDR1 SGHRS and CDR2 YFSETQ. The V end was cut by 0 bases, the J end by 3 bases, with 16 bases between. CDR3 coding DNA: TGCGCCAGCAGCTTGGTCCCAGCGGACCTGCGTGGAAACACCATATATTTT. Translation: CASSLVPADLRGNTIYF. Combining the CDR3 with reference TRBV5-1 and TRBJ1-3 gives the whole variable domain KAGVTQTPRYLIKTRGQQVTLSCSPISGHRSVSWYQQTPGQGLQFLFEYFSETQRNKGNFPGRFSGRQFSNSRSEMNVSTLELGDSALYLCASSLVPADLRGNTIYFGEGSWLTVV.

This chain connects TRBV19 to TRBJ2-7, with TRBD2 identical over 7 bases. The germline V gene encodes CDR1 LNHDA and CDR2 SQIVND (reference sequence). The junction had 5 bases not matched to a gene; V was cut back by 6 bases and J by 6 bases. The CDR3 contains 12 residues. CDR3 DNA sequence: TGTGCCAGTAGCCCGTGGGAGGGCGAGCAGTACTTC. Amino acids: CASSPWEGEQYF.

The chain couples TRBV2 to TRBJ1-1; TRBD1 is a possible D gene (5 bases). Trimming shortened V by 4 bases and J by 4 bases, and 13 bases separated the two germline ends. The CDR3 spans 14 residues. Germline lookup yields CDR1 SNHLY and CDR2 FYNNEI. The CDR3 loop reads CASSAQAGGTEAFF. CDR3 in DNA: TGTGCCAGCAGTGCTCAGGCGGGGGGCACTGAAGCTTTCTTT. Combining the CDR3 with reference TRBV2 and TRBJ1-1 gives the whole variable domain EPEVTQTPSHQVTQMGQEVILRCVPISNHLYFYWYRQILGQKVEFLVSFYNNEISEKSEIFDDQFSVERPDGSNFTLKIRSTKLEDSAMYFCASSAQAGGTEAFFGQGTRLTVV.

The chain recombines TRBV6-5 with TRBJ1-3, with 9 bases aligning to TRBD1. In germline, CDR1 is MNHEY, CDR2 SVGAGI. The CDR3 consists of 11 residues. With 4 bases clipped from V and 14 bases from J, the junction kept 3 bases outside the gene matches. This CDR3 reads CASSSGTGLYF. In DNA, the CDR3 is TGTGCCAGCAGTTCCGGGACAGGGTTATATTTT.

The chain carries TRBV30 and TRBJ1-2; D remains unclear. V lost 2 bases to trimming and J lost 2 bases, with 6 bases between them. Germline V CDR1 and CDR2: GTSNPN, SVGIG (reference sequence). The CDR3 is 12 residues long. The CDR3 loop reads CAWSFPNYGYTF. CDR3 nucleotide sequence: TGTGCCTGGAGTTTCCCAAACTATGGCTACACCTTC. Supplemented by reference TRBV30 and TRBJ1-2, the full variable domain reads SQTIHQWPATLVQPVGSPLSLECTVEGTSNPNLYWYRQAAGRGLQLLFYSVGIGQISSEVPQNLSASRPQDRQFILSSKKLLLSDSGFYLCAWSFPNYGYTFGSGTRLTVV.

J is TRBJ1-3 and V is TRBV18; TRBD1 matches at 7 bases. The trim removed 2 bases at V and 0 bases at J, leaving 4 bases unmatched. CDR3 size: 16 residues. Germline V gene sequence: CDR1 KGHSH, CDR2 LQKENI. CDR3 nucleotides: TGTGCCAGCTCACCAACCGGGACAGTCTCTGGAAACACCATATATTTT. It yields the protein CASSPTGTVSGNTIYF.

The gene calls are TRBV10-1 and TRBJ2-7, with 7 bases aligning to TRBD1. The V segment lost 4 bases and the J segment 3 bases; nucleotides outside the gene matches: 12. CDR1 WNHNN and CDR2 SYGVQD come from the germline V gene (reference sequence). This CDR3 comprises 16 residues. CDR3 nucleotides: TGCGCCAGCAGTGGTGGCAGGGGGTCCCCCCACTACGAGCAGTACTTC. Residues: CASSGGRGSPHYEQYF.

The chain recombines TRBV6-6 with TRBJ1-2, with D possibly being TRBD1 (5 bases). Germline loops: CDR1 MNHNY, CDR2 SVGAGI (reference sequence). The CDR3 runs to 14 residues. The V end lost 3 bases, the J end lost 7 bases, and 15 bases lay between the germline ends. CDR3 in amino acids: CASSYAGGSSGYTF. In DNA form, the CDR3 reads TGTGCCAGCAGTTATGCGGGGGGTAGCAGTGGCTACACCTTC.

The chain carries TRBV7-9 and TRBJ2-7; 8 bases are shared with TRBD1. The CDR3 is 14 amino acids. Germline V gene lookup returns CDR1 SEHNR and CDR2 FQNEAQ (reference sequence). The trim removed 5 bases at V and 6 bases at J, leaving 9 bases unmatched. The DNA for the CDR3 is TGTGCCAGCAGCCCTAGACAGGGGAATAGCGAGCAGTACTTC. This encodes CASSPRQGNSEQYF.

The genes are TRBV7-9 and TRBJ2-2; 10 bases map to TRBD2. The CDR3 is 15 amino acids. The trim removed 5 bases at V and 7 bases at J, leaving 7 bases unmatched. Germline V gene lookup returns CDR1 SEHNR and CDR2 FQNEAQ (reference sequence). The CDR3 sequence is CASSPLAGVNGELFF. The CDR3 coding sequence is TGTGCCAGCAGCCCCCTAGCGGGGGTAAACGGGGAGCTGTTTTTT.

The rearrangement joins TRBV2 to TRBJ1-6; no firm D call. Trimming removed 4 bases at V and 6 bases at J, with 7 bases between. Germline lookup yields CDR1 SNHLY and CDR2 FYNNEI. This CDR3 has 13 residues. The DNA of the CDR3 is TGTGCCAGCAGTGCTTACAGTAATTCACCCCTCCACTTT. The encoded protein is CASSAYSNSPLHF.

In this sample, this clone turned up a few times. The V gene is TRBV7-8, the J gene TRBJ1-1; 8 bases line up with TRBD1. The V gene's germline CDR1 is SGHVS and CDR2 FQNEAQ. The CDR3 covers 15 residues. Germline trimming cut 2 bases from V and 7 bases from J; bases unmatched to any gene: 9. Here the CDR3 reads CASSLRPPGQVEAFF. The CDR3 DNA reads TGTGCCAGCAGCTTAAGGCCCCCGGGACAGGTTGAAGCTTTCTTT.

The V and J genes are TRBV2 and TRBJ2-5; TRBD1 matches at 10 bases. V lost 6 bases and J lost 5; bases outside the gene matches: 9. The CDR3 has 15 amino acids. Germline V gene sequence: CDR1 SNHLY, CDR2 FYNNEI. CDR3 sequence: CASRAGTGVSETQYF. Here the CDR3 DNA reads TGTGCCAGCAGGGCCGGGACAGGGGTATCGGAGACCCAGTACTTC.

The V call is TRBV5-8, the J call TRBJ1-6, with TRBD1 as a possible D gene (6 bases). V lost 6 bases, J lost 6 bases, and 16 bases lay in between. There are 15 residues in the CDR3. Germline assignment: CDR1 SGHTS and CDR2 YDEGEE. This chain's CDR3 is CASTDNRVGNSPLHF. CDR3 sequence (DNA): TGTGCCAGCACCGATAACAGGGTGGGTAATTCACCCCTCCACTTT. The variable domain in full, completed from reference TRBV5-8 and TRBJ1-6, reads EAGVTQSPTHLIKTRGQQATLRCSPISGHTSVYWYQQALGLGLQFLLWYDEGEERNRGNFPPRFSGRQFPNYSSELNVNALELEDSALYLCASTDNRVGNSPLHFGNGTRLTVT.

The chain employs TRBV11-2 and TRBJ2-5, with 15 bases identical to TRBD2. Germline V gene data show CDR1 as SGHAT and CDR2 as FQNNGV. This CDR3 has 19 amino acids. V dropped 6 bases and J dropped 5; count of bases not matched to a gene: 16. Here the CDR3 reads CASRPRGLAGGFGMETQYF. In DNA form, the CDR3 reads TGTGCCAGCAGGCCACGAGGACTAGCGGGGGGGTTCGGGATGGAGACCCAGTACTTC. The complete variable domain, with remaining parts taken from reference TRBV11-2 and TRBJ2-5, reads EAGVAQSPRYKIIEKRQSVAFWCNPISGHATLYWYQQILGQGPKLLIQFQNNGVVDDSQLPKDRFSAERLKGVDSTLKIQPAKLEDSAVYLCASRPRGLAGGFGMETQYFGPGTRLLVL.

The CDR3 is CASSFIAGGVETQYF. DNA of the CDR3: TGTGCCAGCAGTTTCATAGCGGGGGGGGTGGAGACCCAGTACTTC. This chain uses TRBV6-5 with TRBJ2-5; 11 bases line up with TRBD2. V lost 4 bases and J lost 5; bases outside the gene matches: 6. The CDR3 has 15 amino acids. Looked up from germline, CDR1 is MNHEY and CDR2 is SVGAGI.

V and J are TRBV28 and TRBJ1-5; 9 nucleotides agree with TRBD1. CDR1 is MDHEN and CDR2 is SYDVKM in the germline V gene. The CDR3 contains 16 residues. Trimming took 8 bases from V and 8 from J; bases not matched to a gene: 16. This CDR3 is CASAEYGTGKMKPQHF. CDR3 coding DNA: TGTGCCAGCGCGGAGTACGGGACAGGGAAAATGAAGCCCCAGCATTTT.

The CDR3 sequence: CAWTQLGDTQYF. As DNA, the CDR3 is TGTGCCTGGACGCAACTAGGAGATACGCAGTATTTT. The chain carries TRBV30 and TRBJ2-3, with D possibly TRBD2 on 5 matching bases. Trimming pared 4 bases from V and 5 bases from J, leaving 10 bases between. The CDR3 spans 12 residues. CDR1 GTSNPN and CDR2 SVGIG come from the germline V gene (reference sequence).

The gene calls are TRBV30 and TRBJ2-7, with 7 bases matching TRBD1. Trimming removed 0 bases from V and 1 base from J; junction bases left unmatched: 0. This CDR3 comprises 13 residues. Germline V gene data show CDR1 as GTSNPN and CDR2 as SVGIG (reference sequence). The CDR3 DNA reads TGTGCCTGGAGTGTGACAGGGTCCTACGAGCAGTACTTC. It codes for CAWSVTGSYEQYF.

The chain couples TRBV2 to TRBJ2-5; 10 bases match TRBD1. Germline V gene data show CDR1 as SNHLY and CDR2 as FYNNEI. The CDR3 extends over 14 amino acids. Trimming removed 6 bases from V and 4 bases from J; junction bases left unmatched: 5. CDR3 nucleotide sequence: TGTGCCAGCAGAAGACAGGGGGCTGGAGAGACCCAGTACTTC. Translated, it gives CASRRQGAGETQYF.